The sequence of this T cell receptor beta chain was determined in a study of cytomegalovirus exposure and HLA in healthy donors. Broader study findings: Three chains linked to CMV were shown in vitro to be specific for CMV antigens. Later on, an analysis found that several of the most significant clusters appeared to be linked to common viral pathogens, which included parvovirus B19.

Vbeta (60) and Jbeta (13) primers were used in the PCR. As originally analysed: Approximately 12 million of about 80 million unique TCR beta chains were shared, per a later count. Profiled with immunoSEQ multiplex PCR; TCRdb holds only in-frame clones, not every one. The D gene and trimming were derived from the DNA, and the V and J assignments and clone size from that table. The sample contains about 160,000 clones, 80% of which appear only once. CDR3 length: 13 amino acids. Between the trimmed V and J ends, which lost 3 bases and 6 bases, there was a span of 8 bases. CDR1 is SGHNT, CDR2 YENEEA, per germline. Regarding this clone: What it binds is unknown.

The V and J genes are TRBV11-3 and TRBJ2-2; D is undetermined. Sequencing was carried out using PBMCs. This TCR was recovered from a man aged 18 to 30 in good health and CMV-seropositive. DNA for the CDR3: TGTGCCAGCAGCTTGAATCAGGCCGGGGAGCTGTTTTTT. Translating it yields CASSLNQAGELFF.